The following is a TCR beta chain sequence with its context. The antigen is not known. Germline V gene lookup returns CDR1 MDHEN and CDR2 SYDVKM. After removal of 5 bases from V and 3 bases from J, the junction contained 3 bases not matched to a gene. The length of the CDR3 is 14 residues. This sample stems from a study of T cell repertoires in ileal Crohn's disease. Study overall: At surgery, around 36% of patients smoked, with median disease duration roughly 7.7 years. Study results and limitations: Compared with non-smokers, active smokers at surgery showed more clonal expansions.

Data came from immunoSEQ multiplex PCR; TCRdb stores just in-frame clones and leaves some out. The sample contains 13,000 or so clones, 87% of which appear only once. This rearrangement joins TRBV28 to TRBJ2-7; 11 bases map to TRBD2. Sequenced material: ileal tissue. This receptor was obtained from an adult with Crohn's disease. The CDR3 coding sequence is TGTGCCAGCAGTCCCGGGACTAGCGGCTACGAGCAGTACTTC. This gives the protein CASSPGTSGYEQYF.